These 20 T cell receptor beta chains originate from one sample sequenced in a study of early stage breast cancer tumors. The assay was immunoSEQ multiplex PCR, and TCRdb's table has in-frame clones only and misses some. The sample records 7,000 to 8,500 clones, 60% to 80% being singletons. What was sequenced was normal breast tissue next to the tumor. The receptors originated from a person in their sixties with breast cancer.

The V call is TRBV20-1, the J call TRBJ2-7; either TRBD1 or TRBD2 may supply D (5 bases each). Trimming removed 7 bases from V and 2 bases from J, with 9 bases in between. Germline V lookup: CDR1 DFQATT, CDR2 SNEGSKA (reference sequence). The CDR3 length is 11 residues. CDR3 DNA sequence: TGCAGTGGGGACGATACCTACGAGCAGTACTTC. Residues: CSGDDTYEQYF.

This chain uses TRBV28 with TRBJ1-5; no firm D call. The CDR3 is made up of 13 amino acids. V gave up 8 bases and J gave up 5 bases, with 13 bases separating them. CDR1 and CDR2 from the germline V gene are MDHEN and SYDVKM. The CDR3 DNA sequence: TGTGCCAGCCAATCGCAGGTCCATCAGCCCCAGCATTTT. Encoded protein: CASQSQVHQPQHF.

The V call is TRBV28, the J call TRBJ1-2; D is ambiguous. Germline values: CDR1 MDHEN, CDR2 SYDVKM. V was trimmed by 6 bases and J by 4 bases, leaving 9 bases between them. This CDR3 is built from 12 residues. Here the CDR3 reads CASSLTTYGYTF. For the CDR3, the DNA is TGTGCCAGCAGCCTTACGACCTATGGCTACACCTTC.

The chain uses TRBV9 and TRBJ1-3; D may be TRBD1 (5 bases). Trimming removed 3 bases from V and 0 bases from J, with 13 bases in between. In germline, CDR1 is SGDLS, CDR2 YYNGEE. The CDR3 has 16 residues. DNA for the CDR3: TGTGCCAGCAGCGGCCGGGGCGACCGCTCTGGAAACACCATATATTTT. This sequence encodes CASSGRGDRSGNTIYF.

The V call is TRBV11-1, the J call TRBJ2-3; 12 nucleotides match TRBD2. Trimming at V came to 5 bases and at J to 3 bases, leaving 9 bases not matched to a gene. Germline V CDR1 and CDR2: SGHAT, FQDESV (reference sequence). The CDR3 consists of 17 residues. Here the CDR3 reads CASSQLTSGSTTDTQYF. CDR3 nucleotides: TGTGCCAGCAGCCAACTGACTAGCGGGAGTACGACAGATACGCAGTATTTT.

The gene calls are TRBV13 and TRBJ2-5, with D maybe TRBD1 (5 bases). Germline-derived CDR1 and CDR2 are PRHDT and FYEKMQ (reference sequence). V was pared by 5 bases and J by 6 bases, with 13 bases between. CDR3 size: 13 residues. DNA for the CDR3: TGTGCCAGCAGCGTCTTGCAGGGTCAGACCCAGTACTTC. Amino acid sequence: CASSVLQGQTQYF.

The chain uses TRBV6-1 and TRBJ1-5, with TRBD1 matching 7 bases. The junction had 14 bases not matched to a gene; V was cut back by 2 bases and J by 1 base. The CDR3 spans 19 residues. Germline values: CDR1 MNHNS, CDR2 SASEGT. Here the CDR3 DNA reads TGTGCCAGCAGTGAACCCCCGGGACAGTCCTTAACGAGCAATCAGCCCCAGCATTTT. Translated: CASSEPPGQSLTSNQPQHF.

CDR3 DNA sequence: TGTGCCAGCAGCCGACTACAGGGAAGAAAGGAGACCCAGTACTTC. This encodes CASSRLQGRKETQYF. This chain connects TRBV13 to TRBJ2-5; maybe TRBD1 (6 bases). Germline loops: CDR1 PRHDT, CDR2 FYEKMQ (reference sequence). The CDR3 sequence is 15 residues long. Trimming stripped 5 bases from V and 5 bases from J, with 18 bases between.

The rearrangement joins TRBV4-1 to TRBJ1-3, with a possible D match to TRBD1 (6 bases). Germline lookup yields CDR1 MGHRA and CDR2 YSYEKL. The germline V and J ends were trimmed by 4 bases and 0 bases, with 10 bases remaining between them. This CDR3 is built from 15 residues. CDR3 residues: CASSPQGVSGNTIYF. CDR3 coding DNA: TGCGCCAGCAGCCCACAGGGAGTCTCTGGAAACACCATATATTTT.

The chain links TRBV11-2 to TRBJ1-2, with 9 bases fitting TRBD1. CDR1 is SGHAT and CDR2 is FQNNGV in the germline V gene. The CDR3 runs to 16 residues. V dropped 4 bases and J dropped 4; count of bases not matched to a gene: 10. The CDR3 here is CASSSGVGTGTYGYTF. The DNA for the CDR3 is TGTGCCAGCAGCTCAGGGGTAGGGACAGGGACCTATGGCTACACCTTC.

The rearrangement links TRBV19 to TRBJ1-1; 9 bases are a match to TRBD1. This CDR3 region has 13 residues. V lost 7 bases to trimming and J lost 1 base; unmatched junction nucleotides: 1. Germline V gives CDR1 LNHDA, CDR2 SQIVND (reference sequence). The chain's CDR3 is CASTDRGNTEAFF. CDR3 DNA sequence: TGTGCCAGTACGGACAGGGGGAACACTGAAGCTTTCTTT.

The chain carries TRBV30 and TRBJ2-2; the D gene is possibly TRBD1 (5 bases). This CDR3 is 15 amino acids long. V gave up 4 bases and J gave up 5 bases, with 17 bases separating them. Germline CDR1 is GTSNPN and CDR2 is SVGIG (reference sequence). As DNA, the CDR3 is TGTGCCTGGACCTACAGGATTCTCCTTACCGGGGAGCTGTTTTTT. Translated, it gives CAWTYRILLTGELFF.

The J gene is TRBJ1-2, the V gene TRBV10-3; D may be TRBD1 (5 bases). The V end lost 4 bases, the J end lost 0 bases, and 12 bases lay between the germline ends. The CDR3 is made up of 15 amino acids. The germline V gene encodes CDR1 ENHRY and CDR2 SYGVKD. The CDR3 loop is CAISGEGRANYGYTF. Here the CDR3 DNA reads TGTGCCATCAGTGGGGAGGGGAGGGCTAACTATGGCTACACCTTC.

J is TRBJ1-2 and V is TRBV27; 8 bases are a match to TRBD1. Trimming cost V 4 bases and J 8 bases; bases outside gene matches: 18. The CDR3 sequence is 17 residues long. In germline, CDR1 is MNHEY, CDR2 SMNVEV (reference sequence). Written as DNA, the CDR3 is TGTGCCAGCAGTTCGCTCGGATACTTTGGACAGGGCGGGGGCTACACCTTC. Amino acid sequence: CASSSLGYFGQGGGYTF.

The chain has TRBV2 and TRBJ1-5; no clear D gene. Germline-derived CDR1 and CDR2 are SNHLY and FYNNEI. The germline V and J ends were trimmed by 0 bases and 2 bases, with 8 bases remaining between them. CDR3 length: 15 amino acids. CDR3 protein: CASSEAGVGNQPQHF. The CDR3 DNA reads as TGTGCCAGCAGTGAAGCCGGGGTAGGCAATCAGCCCCAGCATTTT.

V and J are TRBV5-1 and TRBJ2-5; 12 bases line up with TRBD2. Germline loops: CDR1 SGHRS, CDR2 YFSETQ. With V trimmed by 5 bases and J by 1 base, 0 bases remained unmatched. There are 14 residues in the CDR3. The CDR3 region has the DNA TGCGCCAGCAGACTAGCGGGAGGCCAAGAGACCCAGTACTTC. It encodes CASRLAGGQETQYF.

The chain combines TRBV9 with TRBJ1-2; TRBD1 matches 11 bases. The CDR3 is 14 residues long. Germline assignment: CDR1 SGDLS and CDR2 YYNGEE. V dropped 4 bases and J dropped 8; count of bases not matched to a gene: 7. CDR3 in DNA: TGTGCCAGCAGCCTTAGGACAGGGGGCAAGGGCTACACCTTC. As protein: CASSLRTGGKGYTF.

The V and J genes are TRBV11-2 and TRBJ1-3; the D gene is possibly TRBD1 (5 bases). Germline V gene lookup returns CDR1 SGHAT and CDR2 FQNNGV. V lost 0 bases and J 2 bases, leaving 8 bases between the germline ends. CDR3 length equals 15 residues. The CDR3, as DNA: TGTGCCAGCAGCTTAGACAGGGCGGCTGGAAACACCATATATTTT. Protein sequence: CASSLDRAAGNTIYF.

CDR3 sequence (DNA): TGTGCCAGCAGCCCGACAGGGGGGAGGATAAATCAGCCCCAGCATTTT. This encodes CASSPTGGRINQPQHF. The chain recombines TRBV7-2 with TRBJ1-5, with 9 bases aligning to TRBD1. Germline-derived CDR1 and CDR2 are SGHTA and FQGNSA. The CDR3 extends over 16 amino acids. V dropped 5 bases and J dropped 4; count of bases not matched to a gene: 9.

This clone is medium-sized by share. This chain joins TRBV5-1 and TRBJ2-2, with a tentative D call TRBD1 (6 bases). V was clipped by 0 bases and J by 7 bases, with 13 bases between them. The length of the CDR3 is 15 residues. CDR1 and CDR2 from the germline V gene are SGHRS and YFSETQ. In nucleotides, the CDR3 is TGCGCCAGCAGCTTGGATACAGGGTTCGTCGGGGAGCTGTTTTTT. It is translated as CASSLDTGFVGELFF.